The clone carrying this TCR beta chain has just a few counts. The sample is drawn from a study of T-cell reconstitution after alpha-beta-depleted transplantation in children. This CDR3 has 13 residues. Trimming removed 6 bases from V and 2 bases from J, with 10 bases in between. TCRbeta library preparation incorporated unique molecular identifiers. TCRdb reprocessed the PCR reads via MiXCR and lists one record per CDR3 protein. Of about 580,000 distinct CDR3 sequences listed, roughly 27% are singletons. Sequencing used PBMCs, obtained before TCRalphabeta/CD19-depleted stem cell transplant. This clonotype was obtained from a boy younger than two with Wiskott-Aldrich syndrome, due to receive a stem cell transplant. The chain recombines TRBV12-3 or TRBV12-4 with TRBJ1-2, with unresolved D. CDR3 region: CASSHKPNYGYTF. Here the CDR3 DNA reads TGTGCCAGCAGCCATAAACCCAACTATGGCTACACCTTC.